The clone carrying this T cell receptor (beta chain) is a singleton in its sample. Its antigen remains unidentified. Trimming removed 4 bases from V and 3 bases from J; junction bases left unmatched: 8. The CDR3 is 16 residues long. Per the germline V gene, CDR1 is SGHRS and CDR2 is YFSETQ. This entry comes from a study of T-cell memory formation after mild COVID-19. TCRdb re-called the 5' RACE reads through MiXCR, storing one row per CDR3 protein. The sample yields 450,000 to 650,000 distinct CDR3 sequences, roughly 20% seen once. Notes on the study in general: Day 15 to 85 contracting clones showed balanced CD4/CD8; day 15 to 37 expanders favored CD4+. The pre-infection memory compartment contained some responding clones, suggesting cross-reactive memory joined.

This TCR was sampled from an adult woman who had mild COVID-19 (a few samples of this study predate the infection). Cell type and time point are not known. The sequenced sample was PBMCs or a T cell subset sorted from them (not recorded which). The chain has TRBV5-1 and TRBJ1-2; 11 bases agree with TRBD1. The CDR3 loop reads CASSPGQGADDYGYTF. CDR3 DNA sequence: TGCGCCAGCAGCCCCGGACAGGGGGCGGATGACTATGGCTACACCTTC.